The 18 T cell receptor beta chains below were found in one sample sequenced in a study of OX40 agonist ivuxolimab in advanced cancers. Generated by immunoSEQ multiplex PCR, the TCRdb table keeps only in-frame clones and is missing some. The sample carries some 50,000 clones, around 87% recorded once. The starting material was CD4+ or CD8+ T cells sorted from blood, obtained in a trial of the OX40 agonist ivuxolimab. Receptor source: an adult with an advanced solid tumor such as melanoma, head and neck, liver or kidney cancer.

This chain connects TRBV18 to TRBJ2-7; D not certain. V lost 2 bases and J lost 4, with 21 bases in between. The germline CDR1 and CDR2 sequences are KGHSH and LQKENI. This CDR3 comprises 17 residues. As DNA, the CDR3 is TGTGCCAGCTCACCAAGCCCCGGTTCTCAGGCGGTTTACGAGCAGTACGTC. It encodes CASSPSPGSQAVYEQYV.

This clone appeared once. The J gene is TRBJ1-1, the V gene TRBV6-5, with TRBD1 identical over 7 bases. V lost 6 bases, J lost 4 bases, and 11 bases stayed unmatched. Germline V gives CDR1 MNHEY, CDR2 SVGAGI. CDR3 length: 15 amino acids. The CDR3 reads CASSQGSAGGTEAFF. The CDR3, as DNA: TGTGCCAGCAGCCAGGGGTCGGCAGGGGGCACTGAAGCTTTCTTT.

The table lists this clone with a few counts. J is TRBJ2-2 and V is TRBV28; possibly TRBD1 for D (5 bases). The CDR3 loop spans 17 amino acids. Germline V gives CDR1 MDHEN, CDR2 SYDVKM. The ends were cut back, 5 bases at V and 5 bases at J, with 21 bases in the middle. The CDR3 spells CASSAPPRVRTTGELFF. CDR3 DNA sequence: TGTGCCAGCAGTGCCCCCCCCAGGGTGAGGACGACCGGGGAGCTGTTTTTT. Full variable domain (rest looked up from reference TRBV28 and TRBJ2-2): DVKVTQSSRYLVKRTGEKVFLECVQDMDHENMFWYRQDPGLGLRLIYFSYDVKMKEKGDIPEGYSVSREKKERFSLILESASTNQTSMYLCASSAPPRVRTTGELFFGEGSRLTVL.

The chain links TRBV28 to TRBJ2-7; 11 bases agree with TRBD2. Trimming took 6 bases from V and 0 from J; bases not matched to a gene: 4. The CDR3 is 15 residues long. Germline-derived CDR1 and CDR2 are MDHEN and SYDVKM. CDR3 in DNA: TGTGCCAGCAGCCCCGGGACTAGCGGCTCCTACGAGCAGTACTTC. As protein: CASSPGTSGSYEQYF. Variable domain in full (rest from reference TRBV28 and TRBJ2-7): DVKVTQSSRYLVKRTGEKVFLECVQDMDHENMFWYRQDPGLGLRLIYFSYDVKMKEKGDIPEGYSVSREKKERFSLILESASTNQTSMYLCASSPGTSGSYEQYFGPGTRLTVT.

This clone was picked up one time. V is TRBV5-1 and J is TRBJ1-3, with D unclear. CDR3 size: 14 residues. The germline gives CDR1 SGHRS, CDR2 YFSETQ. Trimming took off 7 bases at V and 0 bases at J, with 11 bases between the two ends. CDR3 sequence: CASAFGYSGNTIYF. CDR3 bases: TGCGCCAGCGCTTTTGGGTACTCTGGAAACACCATATATTTT.

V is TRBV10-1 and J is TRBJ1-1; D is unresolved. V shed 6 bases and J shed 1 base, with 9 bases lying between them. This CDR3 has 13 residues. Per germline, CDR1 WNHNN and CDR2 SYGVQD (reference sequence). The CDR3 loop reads CASRLRSNTEAFF. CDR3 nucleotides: TGCGCCAGCAGATTACGTTCGAACACTGAAGCTTTCTTT.

The DNA of the CDR3 is TGTGCCAGTAGTACACACTCAGCCGCCGGGGGCAATGAGCAGTTCTTC. This codes for CASSTHSAAGGNEQFF. This sequence joins TRBV19 and TRBJ2-1; a possible D gene is TRBD2 (6 bases). V was pared by 4 bases and J by 6 bases, with 19 bases between. Germline loops: CDR1 LNHDA, CDR2 SQIVND (reference sequence). This CDR3 contains 16 residues.

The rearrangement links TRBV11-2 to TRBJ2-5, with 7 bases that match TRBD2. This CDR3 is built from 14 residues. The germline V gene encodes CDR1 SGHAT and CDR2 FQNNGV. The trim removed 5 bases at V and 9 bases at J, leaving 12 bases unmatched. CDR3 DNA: TGTGCCAGCAGCCTAGGGAGGCGCCGGGAGGCCCAGTACTTC. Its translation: CASSLGRRREAQYF.

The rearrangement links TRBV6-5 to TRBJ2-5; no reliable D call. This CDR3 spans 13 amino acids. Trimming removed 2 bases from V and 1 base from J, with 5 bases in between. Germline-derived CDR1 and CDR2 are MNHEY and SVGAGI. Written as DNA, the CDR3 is TGTGCCAGCAGTTACGTGGTCCAAGAGACCCAGTACTTC. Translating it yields CASSYVVQETQYF.

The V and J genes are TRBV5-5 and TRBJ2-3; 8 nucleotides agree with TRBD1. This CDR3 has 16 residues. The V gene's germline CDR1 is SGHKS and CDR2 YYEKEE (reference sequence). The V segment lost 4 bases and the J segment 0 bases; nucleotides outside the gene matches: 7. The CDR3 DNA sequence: TGTGCCAGCAGCGCATTGACAGGGGTTAGCACAGATACGCAGTATTTT. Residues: CASSALTGVSTDTQYF.

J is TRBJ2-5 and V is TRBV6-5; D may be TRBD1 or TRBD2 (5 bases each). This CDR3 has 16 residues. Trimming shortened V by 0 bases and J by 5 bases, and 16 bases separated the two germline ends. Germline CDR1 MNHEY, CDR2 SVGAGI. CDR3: CASSYSSGQGSETQYF. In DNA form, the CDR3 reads TGTGCCAGCAGTTACTCGTCGGGGCAGGGTTCGGAGACCCAGTACTTC.

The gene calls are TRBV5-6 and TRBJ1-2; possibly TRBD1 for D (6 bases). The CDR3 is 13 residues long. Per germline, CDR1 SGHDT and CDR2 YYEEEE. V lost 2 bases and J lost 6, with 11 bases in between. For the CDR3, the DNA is TGTGCCAGCAGCTTCTCACCAGGGGATGGCTACACCTTC. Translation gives CASSFSPGDGYTF.

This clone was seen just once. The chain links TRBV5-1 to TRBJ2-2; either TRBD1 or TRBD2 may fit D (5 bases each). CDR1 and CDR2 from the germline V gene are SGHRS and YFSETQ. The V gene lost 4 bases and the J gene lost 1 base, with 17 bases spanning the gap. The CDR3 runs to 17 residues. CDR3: CASSGTGGHVNTGELFF. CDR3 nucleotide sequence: TGCGCCAGCAGCGGAACCGGAGGACACGTGAACACCGGGGAGCTGTTTTTT.

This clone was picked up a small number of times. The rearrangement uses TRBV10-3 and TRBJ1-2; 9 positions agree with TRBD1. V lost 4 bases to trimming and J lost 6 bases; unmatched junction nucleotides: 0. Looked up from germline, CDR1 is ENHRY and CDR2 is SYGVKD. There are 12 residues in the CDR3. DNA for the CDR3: TGTGCCATCAGTGGGACAGGGGATGGCTACACCTTC. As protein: CAISGTGDGYTF.

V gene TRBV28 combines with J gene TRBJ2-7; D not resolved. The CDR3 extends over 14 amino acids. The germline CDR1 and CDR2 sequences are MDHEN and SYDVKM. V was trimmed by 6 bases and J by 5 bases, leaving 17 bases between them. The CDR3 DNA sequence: TGTGCCAGCAGCTCCTGGGGTCCACGGGACGAGCAGTACGTC. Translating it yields CASSSWGPRDEQYV.

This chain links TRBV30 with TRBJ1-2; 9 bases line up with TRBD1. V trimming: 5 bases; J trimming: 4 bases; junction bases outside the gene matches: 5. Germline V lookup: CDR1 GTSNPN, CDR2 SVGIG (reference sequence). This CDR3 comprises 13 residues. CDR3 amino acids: CAWGQGPSYGYTF. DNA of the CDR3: TGTGCCTGGGGACAGGGGCCGTCCTATGGCTACACCTTC.

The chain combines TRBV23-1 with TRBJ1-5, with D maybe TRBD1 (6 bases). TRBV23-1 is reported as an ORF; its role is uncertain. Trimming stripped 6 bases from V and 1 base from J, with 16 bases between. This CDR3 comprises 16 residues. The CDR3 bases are TGCGCCAGCAGCCTTGGGGGGGCTGTAAGCAATCAGCCCCAGCATTTT. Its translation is CASSLGGAVSNQPQHF.

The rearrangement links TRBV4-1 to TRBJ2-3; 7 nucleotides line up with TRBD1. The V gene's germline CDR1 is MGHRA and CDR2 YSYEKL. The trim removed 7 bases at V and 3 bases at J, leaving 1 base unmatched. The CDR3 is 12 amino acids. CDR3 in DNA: TGCGCCAGCAAACAGGGGACAGATACGCAGTATTTT. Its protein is CASKQGTDTQYF.